The 31 T cell receptor beta chains reported below all come from one sample, sequenced in a study of OX40 agonist ivuxolimab in advanced cancers. Method: immunoSEQ multiplex PCR; TCRdb's copy keeps in-frame clones and lacks some. Of 65,000 to 80,000 clones in the sample, roughly nine tenths are singletons; the top ten hold under 0.4%. The starting material was CD4+ or CD8+ T cells sorted from blood, obtained in a trial of the OX40 agonist ivuxolimab. The receptors originated from an adult with an advanced solid tumor such as melanoma, head and neck, liver or kidney cancer.

This chain joins TRBV5-1 and TRBJ1-3, with 8 bases fitting TRBD1. Germline CDR1 SGHRS, CDR2 YFSETQ. V trimming: 0 bases; J trimming: 10 bases; junction bases outside the gene matches: 9. The length of the CDR3 is 15 residues. The CDR3 sequence is CASSLAAQGGSTIYF. The CDR3 DNA sequence: TGCGCCAGCAGCTTGGCCGCACAGGGGGGCTCGACCATATATTTT. Looking up the rest from reference TRBV5-1 and TRBJ1-3 gives the full variable domain: KAGVTQTPRYLIKTRGQQVTLSCSPISGHRSVSWYQQTPGQGLQFLFEYFSETQRNKGNFPGRFSGRQFSNSRSEMNVSTLELGDSALYLCASSLAAQGGSTIYFGEGSWLTVV.

For the CDR3, the DNA is TGCGCCAGCAGCCAGACCCGGGACAGGGGCGACGAGCAGTACTTC. Translation: CASSQTRDRGDEQYF. The V and J genes are TRBV4-1 and TRBJ2-7, with TRBD1 matching over 10 bases. Looked up from germline, CDR1 is MGHRA and CDR2 is YSYEKL. CDR3 length: 15 residues. V shed 3 bases and J 5 bases; nucleotides not matched to a gene: 7.

The rearrangement uses TRBV9 and TRBJ1-2; D uncertain. The CDR3 sequence is 13 residues long. The germline CDR1 and CDR2 sequences are SGDLS and YYNGEE. V was shortened by 4 bases and J by 0 bases, with 7 bases between the two germline ends. CDR3 residues: CASSLRANYGYTF. CDR3 nucleotide sequence: TGTGCCAGCAGCCTTCGGGCTAACTATGGCTACACCTTC. The complete variable domain, with remaining parts taken from reference TRBV9 and TRBJ1-2, reads DSGVTQTPKHLITATGQRVTLRCSPRSGDLSVYWYQQSLDQGLQFLIQYYNGEERAKGNILERFSAQQFPDLHSELNLSSLELGDSALYFCASSLRANYGYTFGSGTRLTVV.

Only a few counts were recorded for this clone. The chain carries TRBV28 and TRBJ2-7; D may correspond to TRBD1 or TRBD2 (7 bases each). Germline V gene lookup returns CDR1 MDHEN and CDR2 SYDVKM. The length of the CDR3 is 14 residues. V was trimmed by 10 bases and J by 7 bases, leaving 23 bases between them. The CDR3 bases are TGTGCCACCCTGGGAGGGACAGCCCTTCGGGAGCAGTACTTC. Its protein product is CATLGGTALREQYF.

This clone has a handful of counts. The chain has TRBV18 and TRBJ2-3; no clear D gene. With 3 bases removed from V and 2 bases from J, the gap between germline ends came to 12 bases. This CDR3 has 15 residues. From germline, CDR1 is KGHSH and CDR2 LQKENI. CDR3 coding DNA: TGTGCCAGCTCACCCGGCGGAGTAGCCACAGATACGCAGTATTTT. This gives the protein CASSPGGVATDTQYF.

The chain has TRBV28 and TRBJ1-1, with 7 bases matching TRBD1. Germline V gene lookup returns CDR1 MDHEN and CDR2 SYDVKM. V was clipped by 6 bases and J by 0 bases; unmatched bases: 13. This CDR3 comprises 17 residues. CDR3 sequence reads: CASSPPLSTGLNTEAFF. The CDR3 DNA reads TGTGCCAGCAGCCCCCCCCTCTCGACAGGGCTGAACACTGAAGCTTTCTTT.

The chain links TRBV12-5 to TRBJ1-1; no reliable D call. The V gene lost 8 bases and the J gene lost 0 bases, with 10 bases spanning the gap. This CDR3 comprises 13 residues. The germline CDR1 and CDR2 sequences are LGHNT and FRNRAP. CDR3 nucleotide sequence: TGTGCTAGTCGGGAGGGCTTGAACACTGAAGCTTTCTTT. Its protein is CASREGLNTEAFF.

The V and J genes are TRBV14 and TRBJ2-1; maybe TRBD2 (6 bases). From germline, CDR1 is SGHDN and CDR2 FVKESK. This CDR3 comprises 15 residues. V was shortened by 2 bases and J by 0 bases, with 8 bases between the two germline ends. CDR3: CASSQLAISYNEQFF. CDR3 DNA sequence: TGTGCCAGCAGCCAACTAGCGATCTCCTACAATGAGCAGTTCTTC. Drawing the rest from reference TRBV14 and TRBJ2-1, the complete variable domain is EAGVTQFPSHSVIEKGQTVTLRCDPISGHDNLYWYRRVMGKEIKFLLHFVKESKQDESGMPNNRFLAERTGGTYSTLKVQPAELEDSGVYFCASSQLAISYNEQFFGPGTRLTVL.

This clone was seen only once. This chain links TRBV9 with TRBJ1-3; D is unclear. Looked up from germline, CDR1 is SGDLS and CDR2 is YYNGEE. This CDR3 has 17 amino acids. V dropped 0 bases and J dropped 3 bases, with 16 bases sitting between them. CDR3 region: CASSVASVEAIGNTIYF. The CDR3 DNA is TGTGCCAGCAGCGTAGCGTCCGTTGAGGCAATTGGAAACACCATATATTTT.

The chain links TRBV6-6 to TRBJ2-1; 7 bases agree with TRBD2. Germline CDR1 is MNHNY and CDR2 is SVGAGI (reference sequence). The CDR3 totals 15 residues. V trimming: 2 bases; J trimming: 8 bases; junction bases outside the gene matches: 9. In DNA form, the CDR3 reads TGTGCCAGCAGTTACGGAGGCGGGAGCAGCTATGAGCAGTTCTTC. This codes for CASSYGGGSSYEQFF.

The chain carries TRBV18 and TRBJ2-1, with D tentatively TRBD1 (6 bases). From germline, CDR1 is KGHSH and CDR2 LQKENI. This CDR3 has 15 amino acids. The V end was cut by 4 bases, the J end by 6 bases, with 16 bases between. CDR3 coding DNA: TGTGCCAGCTCACTAGACCCTAGGGACATCAATGAGCAGTTCTTC. Translating gives CASSLDPRDINEQFF.

The chain links TRBV27 to TRBJ2-1; TRBD2 agrees at 11 bases. The trim removed 2 bases at V and 2 bases at J, leaving 8 bases unmatched. This CDR3 has 18 residues. CDR1 MNHEY and CDR2 SMNVEV come from the germline V gene (reference sequence). This CDR3 reads CASSLRLAGILPYNEQFF. The CDR3 coding sequence is TGTGCCAGCAGTTTAAGACTAGCGGGGATATTACCCTACAATGAGCAGTTCTTC.

The rearrangement links TRBV6-1 to TRBJ1-1, with D hard to call. The CDR3 sequence is 15 residues long. Trimming shortened V by 5 bases and J by 3 bases, and 16 bases separated the two germline ends. From germline, CDR1 is MNHNS and CDR2 SASEGT. The CDR3 loop reads CASSKSVRFDTEAFF. The CDR3 bases are TGTGCCAGCAGTAAAAGTGTGCGATTTGACACTGAAGCTTTCTTT.

The chain combines TRBV18 with TRBJ2-7; the D gene is possibly TRBD2 (5 bases). The CDR3 loop spans 16 amino acids. Trimming stripped 3 bases from V and 0 bases from J, with 15 bases between. The germline CDR1 and CDR2 sequences are KGHSH and LQKENI. The CDR3 region is CASSPQSLRVSYEQYF. The CDR3 DNA reads TGTGCCAGCTCACCCCAGTCTTTGCGGGTCTCCTACGAGCAGTACTTC.

V gene TRBV9 combines with J gene TRBJ1-1; D might be TRBD1 (5 bases). CDR1 and CDR2 (germline): SGDLS, YYNGEE. The CDR3 is made up of 16 amino acids. Between the trimmed V and J ends, which lost 0 bases and 4 bases, there was a span of 16 bases. The CDR3 DNA sequence: TGTGCCAGCAGCGTAGTCCCCCCAGGGTTGGGCACTGAAGCTTTCTTT. It encodes CASSVVPPGLGTEAFF.

The rearrangement uses TRBV27 and TRBJ1-6, with 9 nucleotides matching TRBD1. The CDR3 covers 16 residues. J was trimmed by 7 bases and V by 5 bases; bases with no gene match: 9. Germline V gene sequence: CDR1 MNHEY, CDR2 SMNVEV (reference sequence). The CDR3 protein is CASSLQAGTGNSPLHF. CDR3 bases: TGTGCCAGCAGTCTACAAGCCGGGACAGGGAATTCACCCCTCCACTTT.

This clone was picked up one time. This rearrangement joins TRBV5-1 to TRBJ2-3, with D unclear. Germline lookup yields CDR1 SGHRS and CDR2 YFSETQ. V gave up 4 bases and J gave up 5 bases, with 8 bases separating them. There are 12 residues in the CDR3. The CDR3, as DNA: TGCGCCAGCAGCCCCGAGATAGATACGCAGTATTTT. The encoded protein is CASSPEIDTQYF.

The chain carries TRBV28 and TRBJ1-1; 7 positions match TRBD1. Trimming cost V 3 bases and J 3 bases; bases outside gene matches: 16. Germline V CDR1 and CDR2: MDHEN, SYDVKM. The length of the CDR3 is 18 residues. The CDR3 region is CASSFAISSAGGDTEAFF. The CDR3, as DNA: TGTGCCAGCAGTTTCGCAATAAGCTCGGCAGGGGGGGACACTGAAGCTTTCTTT.

The chain employs TRBV4-2 and TRBJ2-1, with unresolved D. Germline-derived CDR1 and CDR2 are LGHNA and YNFKEQ. V gave up 3 bases and J gave up 4 bases, with 10 bases separating them. CDR3 length: 14 amino acids. Written as DNA, the CDR3 is TGTGCCAGCAGCCACCCCGGATCTTACAATGAGCAGTTCTTC. This translates into CASSHPGSYNEQFF.

The V and J genes are TRBV2 and TRBJ1-2; 10 nucleotides align to TRBD1. V lost 9 bases and J lost 0; bases outside the gene matches: 1. The CDR3 is made up of 13 amino acids. Germline values: CDR1 SNHLY, CDR2 FYNNEI. CDR3 loop: CARGTGANYGYTF. The CDR3 DNA sequence: TGTGCCAGAGGGACAGGGGCTAACTATGGCTACACCTTC.

The chain couples TRBV7-3 to TRBJ1-1; 7 nucleotides align to TRBD1. V shed 5 bases, J shed 12 bases, and the junction held 9 bases outside the gene matches. The CDR3 consists of 12 residues. Germline loops: CDR1 SGHTA, CDR2 FQGTGA. As DNA, the CDR3 is TGTGCCAGCAGCCAGGACAGGTTGACGCCTTTCTTT. Residues: CASSQDRLTPFF. The variable domain in full, with the rest retrieved from reference TRBV7-3 and TRBJ1-1, is GAGVSQTPSNKVTEKGKYVELRCDPISGHTALYWYRQSLGQGPEFLIYFQGTGAADDSGLPNDRFFAVRPEGSVSTLKIQRTERGDSAVYLCASSQDRLTPFFGQGTRLTVV.

V gene TRBV9 combines with J gene TRBJ2-7, with D tentatively TRBD1 (6 bases). The germline V and J ends were trimmed by 0 bases and 2 bases, with 9 bases remaining between them. The germline CDR1 and CDR2 sequences are SGDLS and YYNGEE. This CDR3 spans 14 amino acids. The CDR3 DNA reads TGTGCCAGCAGCGTAGAGGCAGGGGCCTACGAGCAGTACTTC. Translation: CASSVEAGAYEQYF.

J is TRBJ1-5 and V is TRBV7-8, with D tentatively TRBD1 (6 bases). This CDR3 spans 15 amino acids. CDR1 is SGHVS and CDR2 is FQNEAQ in the germline V gene. V dropped 5 bases and J dropped 6 bases, with 17 bases sitting between them. This CDR3 is CASSQGLSAAQPQHF. CDR3 coding DNA: TGTGCCAGCAGCCAGGGGCTCTCAGCTGCTCAGCCCCAGCATTTT.

The chain joins TRBV27 to TRBJ2-1; 10 bases match TRBD2. This CDR3 contains 18 residues. The germline CDR1 and CDR2 sequences are MNHEY and SMNVEV (reference sequence). The trim removed 0 bases at V and 5 bases at J, leaving 10 bases unmatched. CDR3 protein: CASSLSQGLAGADNEQFF. The CDR3 DNA is TGTGCCAGCAGTTTATCGCAAGGGCTAGCGGGAGCAGACAATGAGCAGTTCTTC.

The J gene is TRBJ2-7, the V gene TRBV19, with 8 bases aligning to TRBD1. The CDR3 runs 15 residues. Trimming took 1 base from V and 1 from J; bases not matched to a gene: 3. Germline V CDR1 and CDR2: LNHDA, SQIVND (reference sequence). The DNA of the CDR3 is TGTGCCAGTAGTATAGGAACAGGGGGATCCTACGAGCAGTACTTC. This codes for CASSIGTGGSYEQYF. Variable domain in full (rest from reference TRBV19 and TRBJ2-7): DGGITQSPKYLFRKEGQNVTLSCEQNLNHDAMYWYRQDPGQGLRLIYYSQIVNDFQKGDIAEGYSVSREKKESFPLTVTSAQKNPTAFYLCASSIGTGGSYEQYFGPGTRLTVT.

J is TRBJ1-2 and V is TRBV14; 7 bases align to TRBD1. V gave up 3 bases and J gave up 4 bases; unmatched junction bases: 5. From germline, CDR1 is SGHDN and CDR2 FVKESK. The CDR3 is made up of 14 amino acids. The CDR3 DNA reads TGTGCCAGCAGCCAGCAGGGGGTAGGCTATGGCTACACCTTC. Its translation is CASSQQGVGYGYTF.

CDR3 residues: CASSLAIRGGNDEQFF. CDR3 coding DNA: TGCGCCAGCAGCTTGGCCATCAGGGGTGGTAATGATGAGCAGTTCTTC. V gene TRBV5-1 combines with J gene TRBJ2-1; TRBD1 is a possible D gene (6 bases). Trimming took 0 bases from V and 8 from J, leaving 18 bases between them. The CDR3 consists of 16 residues. Germline V lookup: CDR1 SGHRS, CDR2 YFSETQ.

This chain uses TRBV7-2 with TRBJ2-5; 7 bases fit TRBD1. The trim removed 5 bases at V and 5 bases at J, leaving 8 bases unmatched. The CDR3 totals 14 residues. Germline values: CDR1 SGHTA, CDR2 FQGNSA. The CDR3 reads CASSGTGTAETQYF. In nucleotides, the CDR3 is TGTGCCAGCAGCGGGACCGGGACAGCGGAGACCCAGTACTTC.

The chain links TRBV27 to TRBJ2-3; D unresolved. V dropped 5 bases and J dropped 3 bases, with 15 bases sitting between them. Per germline, CDR1 MNHEY and CDR2 SMNVEV (reference sequence). This CDR3 has 15 amino acids. Here the CDR3 DNA reads TGTGCCAGCAGTCCCCTCGACTTGGTAACAGATACGCAGTATTTT. Protein product: CASSPLDLVTDTQYF.

The V and J genes are TRBV6-6 and TRBJ2-1; the match to TRBD2 covers 7 bases. The V gene end was trimmed by 6 bases and the J gene end by 10 bases; junction bases not matched to a gene: 9. Per the germline V gene, CDR1 is MNHNY and CDR2 is SVGAGI (reference sequence). The CDR3 spans 13 residues. The CDR3 DNA reads TGTGCCAGCAGCTCGTCGGCGACTAGCGAGCAGTTCTTC. This sequence encodes CASSSSATSEQFF.

Written as DNA, the CDR3 is TGTGCCAGCAGCCGACAGGGAAATGAAAAACTGTTTTTT. Translation gives CASSRQGNEKLFF. The gene calls are TRBV7-9 and TRBJ1-4; 7 bases are a match to TRBD1. CDR1 SEHNR and CDR2 FQNEAQ come from the germline V gene (reference sequence). Trimming at V came to 5 bases and at J to 5 bases, leaving 2 bases not matched to a gene. CDR3 length equals 13 residues.